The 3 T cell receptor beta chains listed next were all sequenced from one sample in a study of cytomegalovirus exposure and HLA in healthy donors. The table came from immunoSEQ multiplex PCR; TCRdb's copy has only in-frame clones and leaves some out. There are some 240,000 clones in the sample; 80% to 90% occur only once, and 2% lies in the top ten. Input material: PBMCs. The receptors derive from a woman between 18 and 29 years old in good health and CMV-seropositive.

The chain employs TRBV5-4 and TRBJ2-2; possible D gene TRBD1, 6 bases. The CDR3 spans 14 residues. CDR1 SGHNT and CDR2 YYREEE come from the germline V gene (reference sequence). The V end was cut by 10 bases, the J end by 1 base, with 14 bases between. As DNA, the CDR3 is TGTGCCTGCACCGGGACAAGGAACACCGGGGAGCTGTTTTTT. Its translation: CACTGTRNTGELFF. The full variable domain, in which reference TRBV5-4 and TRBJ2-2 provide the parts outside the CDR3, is ETGVTQSPTHLIKTRGQQVTLRCSSQSGHNTVSWYQQALGQGPQFIFQYYREEENGRGNFPPRFSGLQFPNYSSELNVNALELDDSALYLCACTGTRNTGELFFGEGSRLTVL.

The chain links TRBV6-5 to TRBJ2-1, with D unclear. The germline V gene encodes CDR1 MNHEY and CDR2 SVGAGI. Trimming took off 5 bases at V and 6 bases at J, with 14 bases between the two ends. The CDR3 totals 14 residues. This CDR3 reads CASSQSRSGNEQFF. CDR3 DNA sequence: TGTGCCAGCAGTCAATCCCGTTCGGGCAATGAGCAGTTCTTC.

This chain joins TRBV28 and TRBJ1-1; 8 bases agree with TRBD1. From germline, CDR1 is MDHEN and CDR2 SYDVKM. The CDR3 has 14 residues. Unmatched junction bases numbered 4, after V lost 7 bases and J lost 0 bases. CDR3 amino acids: CASKDREVNTEAFF. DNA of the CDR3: TGTGCCAGCAAGGACAGGGAGGTGAACACTGAAGCTTTCTTT.